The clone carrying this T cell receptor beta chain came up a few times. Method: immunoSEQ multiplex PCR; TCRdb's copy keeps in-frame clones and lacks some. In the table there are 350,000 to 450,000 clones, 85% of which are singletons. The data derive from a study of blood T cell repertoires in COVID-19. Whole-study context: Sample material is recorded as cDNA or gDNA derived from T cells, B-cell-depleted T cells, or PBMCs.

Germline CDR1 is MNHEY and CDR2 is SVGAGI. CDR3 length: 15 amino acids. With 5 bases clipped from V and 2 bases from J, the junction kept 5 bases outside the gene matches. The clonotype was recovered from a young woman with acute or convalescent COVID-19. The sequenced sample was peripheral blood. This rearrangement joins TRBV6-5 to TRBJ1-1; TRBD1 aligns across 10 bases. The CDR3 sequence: CASSTQTGGNTEAFF. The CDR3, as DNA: TGTGCCAGCAGTACCCAGACAGGGGGCAACACTGAAGCTTTCTTT.